These 8 T cell receptor beta chains were sequenced from one sample in a study of cytomegalovirus exposure and HLA in healthy donors. Repertoires were generated with immunoSEQ multiplex PCR, while TCRdb's copy carries only in-frame clones and drops some. The repertoire includes approximately 240,000 clones, just over 90% of them detected once, and 1% to 1.2% sits in the top ten. Sequencing was done on a sample of PBMCs. The receptors here all came from a woman aged 18-35 years in good health and CMV-seronegative.

CDR3 in amino acids: CASSLFGLAGGRYEQYF. In DNA, the CDR3 is TGTGCCAGCAGCTTGTTTGGGCTAGCGGGAGGAAGGTACGAGCAGTACTTC. This rearrangement joins TRBV7-2 to TRBJ2-7, with TRBD2 matching 11 bases. This CDR3 has 17 amino acids. Germline lookup yields CDR1 SGHTA and CDR2 FQGNSA. V lost 3 bases, J lost 4 bases, and 11 bases stayed unmatched.

This clone has a handful of counts. The chain has TRBV5-1 and TRBJ1-1, with 8 bases fitting TRBD1. The V and J ends lost 1 base and 6 bases, in that order; junction bases with no gene match: 11. CDR1 is SGHRS and CDR2 is YFSETQ in the germline V gene. This CDR3 spans 16 amino acids. CDR3 amino acids: CASSLNSGQGNSEAFF. The CDR3 DNA reads as TGCGCCAGCAGCTTGAATTCTGGACAGGGAAATTCTGAAGCTTTCTTT. The whole variable domain, remainder taken from reference TRBV5-1 and TRBJ1-1, is KAGVTQTPRYLIKTRGQQVTLSCSPISGHRSVSWYQQTPGQGLQFLFEYFSETQRNKGNFPGRFSGRQFSNSRSEMNVSTLELGDSALYLCASSLNSGQGNSEAFFGQGTRLTVV.

The V and J genes are TRBV6-5 and TRBJ1-2, with TRBD1 matching 12 bases. The CDR3 totals 15 residues. Germline CDR1 MNHEY, CDR2 SVGAGI. With V trimmed by 6 bases and J by 5 bases, 7 bases remained unmatched. The DNA for the CDR3 is TGTGCCAGCAGCCGGGGACAGGGGGCCGGATATGGCTACACCTTC. It yields the protein CASSRGQGAGYGYTF.

The rearrangement links TRBV9 to TRBJ2-7, with D possibly being TRBD2 (6 bases). This CDR3 is built from 16 residues. V lost 2 bases and J 0 bases, leaving 15 bases between the germline ends. From germline, CDR1 is SGDLS and CDR2 YYNGEE. The chain's CDR3 is CASSVGTRGDSYEQYF. In nucleotides, the CDR3 is TGTGCCAGCAGCGTCGGGACTCGCGGAGACTCCTACGAGCAGTACTTC. Combining the CDR3 with reference TRBV9 and TRBJ2-7 gives the whole variable domain DSGVTQTPKHLITATGQRVTLRCSPRSGDLSVYWYQQSLDQGLQFLIQYYNGEERAKGNILERFSAQQFPDLHSELNLSSLELGDSALYFCASSVGTRGDSYEQYFGPGTRLTVT.

V gene TRBV2 combines with J gene TRBJ1-2, with D tentatively TRBD1 (5 bases). Germline CDR1 reads SNHLY; CDR2 reads FYNNEI. Trimming stripped 5 bases from V and 0 bases from J, with 10 bases between. CDR3 length equals 14 residues. Here the CDR3 DNA reads TGTGCCAGCAGTACACAGGCGTCTAACTATGGCTACACCTTC. Translation gives CASSTQASNYGYTF. The full variable domain, with the rest looked up from reference TRBV2 and TRBJ1-2, is EPEVTQTPSHQVTQMGQEVILRCVPISNHLYFYWYRQILGQKVEFLVSFYNNEISEKSEIFDDQFSVERPDGSNFTLKIRSTKLEDSAMYFCASSTQASNYGYTFGSGTRLTVV.

The V call is TRBV11-2, the J call TRBJ2-5, with 8 bases fitting TRBD2. The CDR3 spans 15 residues. The V and J ends lost 5 bases and 3 bases, in that order; junction bases with no gene match: 8. CDR1 is SGHAT and CDR2 is FQNNGV in the germline V gene. The CDR3, as DNA: TGTGCCAGCAGCCCACCCTATAGCGGGAAAGAGACCCAGTACTTC. Translation gives CASSPPYSGKETQYF.

The gene calls are TRBV27 and TRBJ1-4; D is unclear. V was pared by 3 bases and J by 4 bases, with 9 bases between. The CDR3 length is 14 residues. Germline assignment: CDR1 MNHEY and CDR2 SMNVEV (reference sequence). Here the CDR3 DNA reads TGTGCCAGCAGTTTCGCGGGCCTTAATGAAAAACTGTTTTTT. Its protein product is CASSFAGLNEKLFF.

The CDR3 loop is CASSGGSSYEQYF. CDR3 nucleotides: TGTGCCAGTTCGGGGGGAAGCTCCTACGAGCAGTACTTC. The chain joins TRBV19 to TRBJ2-7; 7 nucleotides agree with TRBD2. The CDR3 runs to 13 residues. The J segment lost 0 bases and the V segment lost 8 bases, leaving 4 bases of the junction unmatched. The germline V gene has CDR1 LNHDA and CDR2 SQIVND (reference sequence).